The 7 T cell receptor beta chains below were found in one sample sequenced in a study of T cells after yellow fever vaccination. TCRdb reprocessed the 5' RACE reads via MiXCR and lists one record per CDR3 protein. This table has about 350,000 distinct CDR3 sequences, roughly 8% appearing once. The sequencing used PBMCs, collected around 45 days after the first yellow fever vaccination. The receptors here all came from a man between 18 and 29 years old who received the YFV17D yellow fever vaccine.

There are a few counts of this clonotype. V and J are TRBV7-9 and TRBJ2-2; 10 bases fit TRBD2. Germline lookup yields CDR1 SEHNR and CDR2 FQNEAQ (reference sequence). The trim removed 6 bases at V and 3 bases at J, leaving 7 bases unmatched. This CDR3 has 16 residues. CDR3 DNA: TGTGCCAGCAGAATACGGACTAGCGGCGACACCGGGGAGCTGTTTTTT. Amino acid sequence: CASRIRTSGDTGELFF.

The chain links TRBV12-3 or TRBV12-4 to TRBJ1-2; D uncertain. The CDR3 is 12 amino acids. Between the trimmed V and J ends, which lost 4 bases and 4 bases, there was a span of 7 bases. CDR3 bases: TGTGCCAGCAGTTCCCGGGGCTATGGCTACACCTTC. Its protein is CASSSRGYGYTF.

The V and J genes are TRBV2 and TRBJ2-3; tentative D call: TRBD2 (6 bases). The length of the CDR3 is 14 residues. V was cut by 3 bases and J by 6 bases, with 13 bases left in between. Per germline, CDR1 SNHLY and CDR2 FYNNEI. The CDR3 DNA is TGTGCCAGCAGTGATGCGGGGAGAGGTGATACGCAGTATTTT. It is translated as CASSDAGRGDTQYF.

This clonotype occurred many times. The chain recombines TRBV7-2 with TRBJ1-2, with D perhaps matching TRBD1 (6 bases). The V and J ends lost 8 bases and 4 bases respectively, with 14 bases between them. The CDR3 is made up of 13 amino acids. The V gene's germline CDR1 is SGHTA and CDR2 FQGNSA. In DNA, the CDR3 is TGTGCCAGCGAGGCCGGGGGGCTCTATGGCTACACCTTC. This encodes CASEAGGLYGYTF.

About this clonotype itself: It may be a read error: a sequence one base away is much more abundant. V usage is TRBV18 and J usage is TRBJ2-7; the D is unclear. V was cut by 8 bases and J by 5 bases, with 19 bases left in between. Germline CDR1 KGHSH, CDR2 LQKENI. CDR3 length equals 14 residues. The CDR3 region is CASPPVPRVHEQYF. CDR3 nucleotide sequence: TGTGCCAGCCCGCCGGTCCCCCGGGTCCACGAGCAGTACTTC.

This clonotype was seen only a few times. This sequence joins TRBV5-1 and TRBJ2-3, with D tentatively TRBD2 (7 bases). The CDR3 consists of 15 residues. The germline gives CDR1 SGHRS, CDR2 YFSETQ. Trimming pared 2 bases from V and 6 bases from J, leaving 16 bases between. The CDR3 spells CASSFPGGPRDTQYF. CDR3 in DNA: TGCGCCAGCAGCTTCCCGGGGGGCCCGCGGGATACGCAGTATTTT.

This clonotype was detected only a few times. The chain has TRBV6-2 or TRBV6-3 and TRBJ2-7, with TRBD1 identical over 8 bases. The CDR3 is 14 residues long. Germline V gives CDR1 MNHEY, CDR2 SVGEGT. V trimming: 10 bases; J trimming: 6 bases; junction bases outside the gene matches: 14. The DNA of the CDR3 is TGTGCCACGACGTTGAATGGACAGGGTGTCGAGCAGTACGTC. It codes for CATTLNGQGVEQYV.